The source of this TCR beta chain is a study of shared clonotypes between healthy human individuals. Germline values: CDR1 SEHNR, CDR2 FQNEAQ (reference sequence). The CDR3 sequence is 15 residues long. V lost 0 bases, J lost 3 bases, and 11 bases lay in between. Notes on the study in general: The study found lower generation probabilities in non-shared clonotypes than in those shared by all four donors.

The table came from immunoSEQ multiplex PCR; TCRdb's copy has only in-frame clones and leaves some out. The table shows more than 2 million clones, with approximately 96% occurring only once. Recent acute infections and vaccinations were absent in the healthy HIV-negative adult donors. Remarks on this clone: The antigen remains unidentified.

This receptor was identified in a man aged 18-30 years in good health. What was sequenced was naive CD4+ T cells sorted from blood. Indicated subset: CD45RA+ positively selected. V is TRBV7-9 and J is TRBJ1-2, with a tentative D call TRBD1 (5 bases). The CDR3 loop reads CASSLARGGDYGYTF. The DNA of the CDR3 is TGTGCCAGCAGCTTAGCGCGGGGAGGGGACTATGGCTACACCTTC.